The entry below gives a single T cell receptor beta chain sequence along with its context. Libraries were prepared by immunoSEQ multiplex PCR; TCRdb keeps only in-frame clonotypes and omits some of them. Among around 130,000 clones, roughly 88% were seen once, and the ten largest hold 5% to 7%. These data are taken from a study of T cell responses to AZD1222 COVID-19 vaccine. The clonotype was recovered from an adult who received the AZD1222 COVID-19 vaccine. The source material was peripheral blood, sampled 28 days after the second AZD1222 dose.

The CDR3 is CASSKWTVYSNQPQHF. Here the CDR3 DNA reads TGTGCCAGCAGCAAATGGACGGTTTATAGCAATCAGCCCCAGCATTTT. The rearrangement joins TRBV7-6 to TRBJ1-5; no clear D. V lost 5 bases and J lost 0, with 14 bases in between. This CDR3 is built from 16 residues. Looked up from germline, CDR1 is SGHVS and CDR2 is FNYEAQ.